This is a list of T cell receptor beta chains from one sample in a study of blood T cells in healthy people across ages. TCRdb reprocessed the 5' RACE reads via MiXCR and lists one record per CDR3 protein. The sample has roughly 730,000 distinct CDR3 sequences, more than 55% seen once. Input material: blood. The origin of the receptors is a man in his forties or fifties in good health. Both conserved end residues are part of each CDR3. The D gene is left open where the match is weak. Clone size appears in some rows only: once, few, many, or a class for an expanded clone.

j_call | clone_size | d_call | v_call | cdr3_aa | cdr3_nt
TRBJ2-1 | few | . | TRBV7-2 | CASSAPLRGGSYNEQFF | TGTGCCAGCAGCGCCCCGCTCAGGGGAGGCTCCTACAATGAGCAGTTCTTC
TRBJ2-3 | . | . | TRBV5-1 | CASSPPSRGTDTQYF | TGCGCCAGCAGCCCCCCCAGCAGGGGCACAGATACGCAGTATTTT
TRBJ1-5 | few | . | TRBV12-3/TRBV12-4 | CASSVGYSNQPQHF | TGTGCCAGCAGTGTAGGTTATAGCAATCAGCCCCAGCATTTT
TRBJ2-2 | . | TRBD2 | TRBV20-1 | CSARNALGLADTGELFF | TGCAGTGCTAGAAATGCGTTGGGACTAGCTGACACCGGGGAGCTGTTTTTT
TRBJ2-5 | many | . | TRBV9 | CASSVDGGPEETQYF | TGTGCCAGCAGCGTAGATGGCGGGCCGGAAGAGACCCAGTACTTC
TRBJ2-4 | . | TRBD2 | TRBV7-2 | CASSQKTSGRGRDIQYF | TGTGCCAGCAGCCAGAAGACCAGCGGGAGGGGGCGGGACATTCAGTACTTC
TRBJ2-7 | few | TRBD2 | TRBV28 | CASMSGRASYEQYF | TGTGCCAGCATGAGCGGGAGGGCCTCCTACGAGCAGTACTTC
TRBJ2-2 | few | . | TRBV29-1 | CSVAFLVNTGELFF | TGCAGCGTTGCGTTCCTAGTTAACACCGGGGAGCTGTTTTTT
TRBJ2-1 | few | TRBD2 | TRBV14 | CASSQGLAGLSSYNEQFF | TGTGCCAGCAGCCAAGGACTAGCGGGTCTGAGCTCCTACAATGAGCAGTTCTTC
TRBJ1-6 | . | TRBD1 | TRBV3-1 | CASSQDGGQGESPLHF | TGTGCCAGCAGCCAAGATGGGGGACAGGGTGAGTCACCCCTCCACTTT
TRBJ2-5 | . | TRBD2 | TRBV7-3 | CASSLFRLAEKETQYF | TGTGCCAGCAGCTTATTCCGCCTAGCGGAAAAAGAGACCCAGTACTTC
TRBJ2-1 | . | TRBD2 | TRBV29-1 | CSVEDRGLALNEQFF | TGCAGCGTTGAAGATCGGGGACTAGCACTCAATGAGCAGTTCTTC
TRBJ1-1 | . | . | TRBV20-1 | CSASLPSGMRNTEAFF | TGCAGTGCTAGCCTGCCGAGTGGGATGAGGAACACTGAAGCTTTCTTT
TRBJ2-5 | . | TRBD1 | TRBV5-4 | CASSRGINGGQGGETQYF | TGTGCCAGCAGCCGAGGAATCAACGGCGGACAGGGAGGAGAGACCCAGTACTTC
TRBJ1-5 | . | . | TRBV20-1 | CSARDLDRAAVQPQHF | TGCAGTGCTAGAGATCTTGACAGAGCGGCAGTTCAGCCCCAGCATTTT
TRBJ2-3 | . | . | TRBV24-1 | CATSDSARATGTQYF | TGTGCCACCAGTGATTCGGCCCGGGCTACCGGTACGCAGTATTTT
TRBJ2-5 | . | . | TRBV3-1 | CASSQGRFNEQYF | TGTGCCAGCAGCCAAGGCAGGTTCAATGAGCAGTACTTC
TRBJ1-6 | . | . | TRBV28 | CASTSDSGSPLHF | TGTGCCAGCACCTCGGACAGTGGATCACCCCTCCACTTT
TRBJ2-7 | . | . | TRBV5-1 | CASSLGSAGATYEQYF | TGCGCCAGCAGCTTGGGATCGGCAGGGGCGACCTACGAGCAGTACTTC
TRBJ1-2 | . | . | TRBV28 | CASSSYNYGYTF | TGTGCCAGCAGTTCATACAACTATGGCTACACCTTC
TRBJ1-2 | . | . | TRBV10-3 | CAISESEQGMAGYTF | TGTGCCATCAGTGAGTCGGAGCAGGGTATGGCTGGCTACACCTTC
TRBJ2-3 | . | . | TRBV5-1 | CATQAGDTQYF | TGCGCCACCCAGGCGGGAGATACGCAGTATTTT
TRBJ2-5 | . | TRBD2 | TRBV12-3/TRBV12-4 | CASSPPWTSGRETQYF | TGTGCCAGCAGTCCTCCTTGGACTAGCGGGAGGGAGACCCAGTACTTC
TRBJ1-1 | . | . | TRBV25-1 | CASSFWSGEAFF | TGTGCCAGCAGCTTCTGGTCAGGAGAAGCTTTCTTT
TRBJ1-2 | . | TRBD1 | TRBV6-6 | CAIGQGLDYGYTF | TGTGCCATAGGACAGGGGTTGGACTATGGCTACACCTTC
TRBJ2-7 | . | . | TRBV7-9 | CASSLFPSEQYF | TGTGCCAGCAGCTTATTCCCTTCCGAGCAGTACTTC
TRBJ1-5 | . | . | TRBV20-1 | CSARDLGGDNQPQHF | TGCAGTGCTAGAGATCTAGGGGGAGACAATCAGCCCCAGCATTTT
TRBJ2-5 | . | TRBD1 | TRBV2 | CASSRDRGPQETQYF | TGTGCCAGCAGTCGGGACAGGGGGCCCCAAGAGACCCAGTACTTC
TRBJ2-7 | few | . | TRBV5-5 | CASSLGQLTYEQYF | TGTGCCAGCAGCTTGGGACAGCTTACCTACGAGCAGTACTTC
TRBJ2-4 | . | . | TRBV7-2 | CASSFNQEPQYF | TGTGCCAGCAGCTTCAATCAGGAGCCACAGTACTTC
TRBJ1-4 | . | . | TRBV20-1 | CSATGLGEKLFF | TGCAGTGCTACAGGGCTAGGCGAAAAACTGTTTTTT
TRBJ1-5 | . | . | TRBV20-1 | CSAHLGSNQPQHF | TGCAGTGCCCATCTGGGCAGCAATCAGCCCCAGCATTTT
TRBJ2-1 | few | TRBD2 | TRBV4-3 | CASSQTSLSYNEQFF | TGCGCCAGCAGCCAGACTAGCCTCTCCTACAATGAGCAGTTCTTC
TRBJ2-7 | few | . | TRBV2 | CASSGWRKTYEQYF | TGTGCCAGCAGTGGGTGGCGAAAGACCTACGAGCAGTACTTC
TRBJ2-1 | few | TRBD2 | TRBV11-2 | CASSPWFAGAYNEQFF | TGTGCCAGCAGCCCATGGTTTGCGGGGGCCTACAATGAGCAGTTCTTC
TRBJ2-1 | once | TRBD2 | TRBV5-1 | CASAGTSVNEQFF | TGCGCCTCCGCGGGGACTAGCGTCAATGAGCAGTTCTTC
TRBJ2-4 | once | TRBD2 | TRBV13 | CASSPLERGTSKNIQYF | TGTGCCAGCAGCCCCCTGGAGCGGGGGACTAGTAAGAACATTCAGTACTTC
TRBJ2-4 | . | . | TRBV4-2 | CASSQDFNSEKQYF | TGTGCCAGCAGCCAAGATTTTAACAGCGAAAAGCAGTACTTC
TRBJ2-7 | . | . | TRBV24-1 | CATSDLGLSGFPYEQYF | TGTGCCACCAGTGATTTGGGGCTATCGGGTTTCCCCTACGAGCAGTACTTC
TRBJ1-2 | . | . | TRBV15 | CATSGQDLFYGYTF | TGTGCCACCAGCGGCCAGGACCTTTTTTATGGCTACACCTTC
TRBJ2-1 | . | . | TRBV25-1 | CASELLGVKNNEQFF | TGTGCCAGCGAACTTCTGGGCGTTAAGAACAATGAGCAGTTCTTC
TRBJ2-1 | . | . | TRBV12-5 | CASGLGEDQQFF | TGTGCTAGTGGTTTGGGAGAGGATCAGCAGTTCTTC
TRBJ2-3 | . | TRBD2 | TRBV6-2/TRBV6-3 | CASSKPGLAGGDTQYF | TGTGCCAGCAGTAAACCGGGACTAGCGGGAGGAGATACGCAGTATTTT
TRBJ2-1 | . | . | TRBV29-1 | CSVDLVSYINEQFF | TGCAGCGTTGACTTAGTCAGTTACATCAATGAGCAGTTCTTC
TRBJ1-1 | . | . | TRBV28 | CASSLRGLGDPEAFF | TGTGCCAGCAGTTTACGGGGACTCGGAGATCCTGAAGCTTTCTTT
TRBJ1-3 | . | TRBD1 | TRBV7-2 | CASSLEFYGTGRRNTIYF | TGTGCCAGCAGCTTAGAGTTTTACGGGACAGGACGACGAAACACCATATATTTT
TRBJ1-4 | . | . | TRBV6-5 | CASSYSVGPDEKLFF | TGTGCCAGCAGTTACTCAGTAGGACCGGATGAAAAACTGTTTTTT
TRBJ2-1 | once | TRBD1 | TRBV4-2 | CASSQGLDRVVQFF | TGTGCCAGCAGCCAAGGTCTGGACAGGGTAGTGCAGTTCTTC
TRBJ2-1 | few | . | TRBV7-2 | CASSLSGGRQGWEQFF | TGTGCCAGCAGCCTATCTGGTGGAAGACAAGGGTGGGAGCAGTTCTTC
TRBJ2-7 | . | TRBD2 | TRBV29-1 | CSVSTSGYYEQYF | TGCAGCGTTTCGACTAGCGGCTACTACGAGCAGTACTTC